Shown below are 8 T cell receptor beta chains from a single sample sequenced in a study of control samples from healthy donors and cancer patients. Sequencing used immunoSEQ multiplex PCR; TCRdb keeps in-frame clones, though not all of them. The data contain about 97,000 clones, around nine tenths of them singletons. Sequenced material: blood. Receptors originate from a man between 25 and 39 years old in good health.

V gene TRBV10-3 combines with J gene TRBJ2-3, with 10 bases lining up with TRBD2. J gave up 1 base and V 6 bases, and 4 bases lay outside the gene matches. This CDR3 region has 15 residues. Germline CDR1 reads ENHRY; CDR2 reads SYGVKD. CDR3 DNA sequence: TGTGCCATCAGGTCCGGGACTAGCGGCACAGATACGCAGTATTTT. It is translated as CAIRSGTSGTDTQYF.

The DNA of the CDR3 is TGTGCCAGCAGTTGGGGACAGGGCAATCAGCCCCAGCATTTT. Translating it yields CASSWGQGNQPQHF. This chain joins TRBV6-5 and TRBJ1-5; TRBD1 agrees at 8 bases. Germline loops: CDR1 MNHEY, CDR2 SVGAGI. V lost 4 bases to trimming and J lost 2 bases; unmatched junction nucleotides: 1. The CDR3 has 14 amino acids.

CDR3 loop: CASSQRTGAYGYTF. DNA for the CDR3: TGCGCCAGCAGCCAGAGGACAGGGGCTTACGGCTACACCTTC. The V call is TRBV4-3, the J call TRBJ1-2, with 9 bases fitting TRBD1. Germline CDR1 is LGHNA and CDR2 is YSLEER. V dropped 3 bases and J dropped 8; count of bases not matched to a gene: 7. The length of the CDR3 is 14 residues.

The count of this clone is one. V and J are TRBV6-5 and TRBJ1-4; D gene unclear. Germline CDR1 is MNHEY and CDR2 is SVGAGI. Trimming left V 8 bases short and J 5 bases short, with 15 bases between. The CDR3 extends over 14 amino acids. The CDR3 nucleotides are TGTGCCAGCCTAAATTCGGTCGGAAATGAAAAACTGTTTTTT. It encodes CASLNSVGNEKLFF.

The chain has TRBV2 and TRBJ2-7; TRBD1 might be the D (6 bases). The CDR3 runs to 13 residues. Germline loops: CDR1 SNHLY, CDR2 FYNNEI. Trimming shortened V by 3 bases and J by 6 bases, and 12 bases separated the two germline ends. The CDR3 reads CASSDRGRGEQYF. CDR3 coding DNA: TGTGCCAGCAGTGACAGGGGTCGGGGCGAGCAGTACTTC.

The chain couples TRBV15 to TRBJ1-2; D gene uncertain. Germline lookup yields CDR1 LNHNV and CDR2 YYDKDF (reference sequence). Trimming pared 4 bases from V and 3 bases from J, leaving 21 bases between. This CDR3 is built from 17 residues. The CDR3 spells CATSTPKWGSIDYGYTF. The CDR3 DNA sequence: TGTGCCACCAGCACCCCTAAATGGGGATCGATCGACTATGGCTACACCTTC.

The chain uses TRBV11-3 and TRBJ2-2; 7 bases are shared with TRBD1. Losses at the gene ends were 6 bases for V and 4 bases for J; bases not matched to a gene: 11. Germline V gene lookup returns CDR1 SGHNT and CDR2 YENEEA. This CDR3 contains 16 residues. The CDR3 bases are TGTGCCAGCAGTCCACCCTCCCCAGGGGGCACCGGGGAGCTGTTTTTT. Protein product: CASSPPSPGGTGELFF.

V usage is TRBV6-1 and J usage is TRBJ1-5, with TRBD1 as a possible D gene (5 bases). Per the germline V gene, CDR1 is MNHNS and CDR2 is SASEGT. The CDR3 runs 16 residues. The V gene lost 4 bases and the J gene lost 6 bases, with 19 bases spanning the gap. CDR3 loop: CASSGGGGARSQPQHF. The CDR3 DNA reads TGTGCCAGCAGTGGGGGCGGAGGGGCTCGGAGTCAGCCCCAGCATTTT.